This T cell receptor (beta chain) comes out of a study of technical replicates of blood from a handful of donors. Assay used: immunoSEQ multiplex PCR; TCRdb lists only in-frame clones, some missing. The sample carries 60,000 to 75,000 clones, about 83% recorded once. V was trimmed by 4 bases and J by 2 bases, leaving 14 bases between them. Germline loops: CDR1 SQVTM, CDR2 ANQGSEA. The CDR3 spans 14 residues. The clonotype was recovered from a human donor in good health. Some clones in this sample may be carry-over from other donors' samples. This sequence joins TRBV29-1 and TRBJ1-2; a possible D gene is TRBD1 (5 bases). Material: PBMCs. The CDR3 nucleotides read TGCAGCGTTGCCCCAGGGACTTCAAACTATGGCTACACCTTC. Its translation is CSVAPGTSNYGYTF. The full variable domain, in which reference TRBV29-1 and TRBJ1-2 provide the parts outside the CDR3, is SAVISQKPSRDICQRGTSLTIQCQVDSQVTMMFWYRQQPGQSLTLIATANQGSEATYESGFVIDKFPISRPNLTFSTLTVSNMSPEDSSIYLCSVAPGTSNYGYTFGSGTRLTVV.